These 23 T cell receptor beta chains came from one sample sequenced in a study of blood T cells in healthy people across ages. The authors ran a second PCR of roughly 6 to 12 cycles using a sample-barcoded 5' primer and a J-beta primer mix. TCRdb called the 5' RACE reads again in MiXCR, with one record for every CDR3 protein. The table records 700,000 or so distinct CDR3 sequences, about 20% of them present only once. The sequenced sample consisted of blood. These receptors were collected from a man between 65 and 79 years old in good health.

A few counts support this clonotype. V usage is TRBV9 and J usage is TRBJ2-2, with D maybe TRBD1 (5 bases). Germline V lookup: CDR1 SGDLS, CDR2 YYNGEE. V lost 1 base to trimming and J lost 2 bases, with 9 bases between them. The CDR3 runs 15 residues. This CDR3 is CASSVTWGNTGELFF. Here the CDR3 DNA reads TGTGCCAGCAGCGTAACATGGGGCAACACCGGGGAGCTGTTTTTT.

The chain carries TRBV2 and TRBJ2-1, with 9 bases fitting TRBD2. Germline CDR1 and CDR2: SNHLY and FYNNEI. Germline trimming cut 6 bases from V and 10 bases from J; bases unmatched to any gene: 10. This CDR3 is 14 amino acids long. This CDR3 reads CASRPALAGVEQFF. Here the CDR3 DNA reads TGTGCCAGCAGACCCGCGTTAGCGGGGGTGGAGCAGTTCTTC.

J is TRBJ2-5 and V is TRBV18; TRBD1 agrees at 7 bases. V shed 4 bases, J shed 1 base, and the junction held 3 bases outside the gene matches. CDR1 and CDR2 (germline): KGHSH, LQKENI. There are 14 residues in the CDR3. In DNA form, the CDR3 reads TGTGCCAGCTCACGGGGGACAGTCCAAGAGACCCAGTACTTC. It translates to CASSRGTVQETQYF.

This clonotype occurred many times. The rearrangement uses TRBV5-1 and TRBJ1-4; perhaps TRBD1 as D (5 bases). The germline V gene encodes CDR1 SGHRS and CDR2 YFSETQ. The V end lost 4 bases, the J end lost 8 bases, and 21 bases lay between the germline ends. This CDR3 has 16 residues. The CDR3 DNA sequence: TGCGCCAGCAGCCCGGCGGGTTTGGGGGTTGGGGAAAAACTGTTTTTT. Translating gives CASSPAGLGVGEKLFF.

The V and J genes are TRBV7-6 and TRBJ2-7; 8 nucleotides agree with TRBD2. This CDR3 is 15 amino acids long. V lost 1 base and J lost 6; bases outside the gene matches: 8. Germline CDR1 reads SGHVS; CDR2 reads FNYEAQ. The CDR3 DNA follows: TGTGCCAGCAGCTTAGAGGGTAGCGGGGAGTCCGAGCAGTACTTC. It encodes CASSLEGSGESEQYF.

CDR3 DNA sequence: TGTGCCAGCAGCGTAGGTTACGGCTATGGCTACACCTTC. Its protein product is CASSVGYGYGYTF. The V and J genes are TRBV9 and TRBJ1-2; D is unresolved. The V end was cut by 0 bases, the J end by 4 bases, with 7 bases between. The CDR3 covers 13 residues. The germline V gene has CDR1 SGDLS and CDR2 YYNGEE.

This clonotype turned up a few times. At one of its ends the junction is not consistent with the germline gene, which may arise from a read error. This chain connects TRBV25-1 to TRBJ2-3; 7 bases line up with TRBD2. CDR3 length equals 13 residues. CDR1 and CDR2 (germline): MGHDK, SYGVNS. CDR3 in DNA: TGTGCCAGCAGTGAAATGGGGACTACCCCTCTCGATTTT. Its translation is CASSEMGTTPLDF.

Comment on this clonotype: A read error may account for a junction end that differs from germline. The rearrangement links TRBV20-1 to TRBJ1-3; maybe TRBD1 (6 bases). CDR3 length equals 14 residues. Germline V gene data show CDR1 as DFQATT and CDR2 as SNEGSKA (reference sequence). Here the CDR3 DNA reads TGCAGTGCTATTTACGGGGGCAATGGAGACACCATATATTTT. Protein: CSAIYGGNGDTIYF.

The chain joins TRBV19 to TRBJ1-5; unclear D gene. With 8 bases removed from V and 3 bases from J, the gap between germline ends came to 17 bases. Germline V gene sequence: CDR1 LNHDA, CDR2 SQIVND (reference sequence). This CDR3 has 15 amino acids. The CDR3 DNA is TGTGCCAGTGGCCCTAGTGGGCAGGTCAATCAGCCCCAGCATTTT. Its translation: CASGPSGQVNQPQHF.

This clonotype was seen a few times. V usage is TRBV20-1 and J usage is TRBJ2-4; D possibly uses TRBD1 or TRBD2 (5 bases each). V lost 3 bases and J 3 bases, leaving 12 bases between the germline ends. Looked up from germline, CDR1 is DFQATT and CDR2 is SNEGSKA (reference sequence). This CDR3 spans 14 amino acids. The CDR3 region has the DNA TGCAGTGCTAGGGGCAAGAGGGGCAAAAACATTCAGTACTTC. It yields the protein CSARGKRGKNIQYF.

This clonotype was counted between two and nine times. The genes are TRBV11-2 and TRBJ2-3; 10 positions match TRBD1. The germline V gene encodes CDR1 SGHAT and CDR2 FQNNGV. J gave up 3 bases and V 7 bases, and 16 bases lay outside the gene matches. The CDR3 sequence is 18 residues long. The CDR3: CASTHQLRQGAKTDTQYF. CDR3 sequence (DNA): TGTGCCAGCACCCACCAGTTAAGACAGGGGGCAAAGACAGATACGCAGTATTTT.

V usage is TRBV10-3 and J usage is TRBJ2-7; 7 positions match TRBD2. The CDR3 length is 11 residues. In germline, CDR1 is ENHRY, CDR2 SYGVKD. J lost 4 bases, V lost 10 bases, and 4 bases had no gene match. CDR3 in DNA: TGTGCCACCGCGGGGGAATACGAGCAGTACTTC. As protein: CATAGEYEQYF.

This rearrangement joins TRBV12-5 to TRBJ2-7, with a possible D match to TRBD1 (5 bases). The J call may be incorrect, as the DNA end agrees better with TRBJ2-5. CDR3 length: 15 residues. Germline V gives CDR1 LGHNT, CDR2 FRNRAP. The CDR3 loop is CASGLNGALGETQYF. CDR3 bases: TGTGCTAGTGGTTTGAATGGGGCCTTAGGGGAGACCCAGTACTTC.

This clonotype has just a few counts. Relative to the germline gene, one junction end is altered; a read error may explain this. The chain combines TRBV6-2 or TRBV6-3 with TRBJ1-2, with unresolved D. Germline loops: CDR1 MNHEY, CDR2 SVGEGT. The CDR3 sequence is 9 residues long. CDR3 DNA: TGTGCCAGCAGTGCGAAGGACTACTTC. Translated: CASSAKDYF.

This clonotype was counted once. The CDR3: CASSSGQGISTDTQYF. CDR3 nucleotides: TGCGCCAGCAGCTCTGGACAGGGGATATCCACAGATACGCAGTATTTT. J is TRBJ2-3 and V is TRBV5-1; 9 bases match TRBD1. The junction had 7 bases not matched to a gene; V was cut back by 3 bases and J by 2 bases. CDR3 length equals 16 residues. Germline V gene data show CDR1 as SGHRS and CDR2 as YFSETQ.

The chain employs TRBV6-2 or TRBV6-3 and TRBJ2-7, with 9 bases fitting TRBD1. The germline CDR1 and CDR2 sequences are MNHEY and SVGEGT. V lost 2 bases, J lost 5 bases, and 13 bases stayed unmatched. CDR3 length equals 17 residues. The chain's CDR3 is CASSYGSTWTGDDEQYF. The CDR3 region has the DNA TGTGCCAGCAGTTACGGTTCTACCTGGACAGGGGACGACGAGCAGTACTTC.

In this sample, this clonotype turned up many times. V usage is TRBV29-1 and J usage is TRBJ2-4; the match to TRBD2 covers 14 bases. The germline CDR1 and CDR2 sequences are SQVTM and ANQGSEA. The V segment lost 7 bases and the J segment 6 bases; nucleotides outside the gene matches: 5. CDR3 length: 14 residues. In DNA, the CDR3 is TGCAGCGCCCGACTAGCGGGAGGGATAAACATTCAGTACTTC. It codes for CSARLAGGINIQYF. Full variable domain (remainder filled in from reference TRBV29-1 and TRBJ2-4): SAVISQKPSRDICQRGTSLTIQCQVDSQVTMMFWYRQQPGQSLTLIATANQGSEATYESGFVIDKFPISRPNLTFSTLTVSNMSPEDSSIYLCSARLAGGINIQYFGAGTRLSVL.

The J gene is TRBJ2-7, the V gene TRBV7-2; the D gene could be TRBD1 or TRBD2 (6 bases each). V was shortened by 2 bases and J by 3 bases, with 14 bases between the two germline ends. Per germline, CDR1 SGHTA and CDR2 FQGNSA. The CDR3 extends over 15 amino acids. The CDR3 reads CASSLTGGQRYEQYF. The CDR3 DNA follows: TGTGCCAGCAGCTTAACCGGGGGACAACGCTACGAGCAGTACTTC.

The V and J genes are TRBV7-8 and TRBJ1-5; D is undetermined. This CDR3 has 12 amino acids. V was cut by 5 bases and J by 6 bases, with 8 bases left in between. Germline values: CDR1 SGHVS, CDR2 FQNEAQ. CDR3 residues: CASSQISQPQHF. As DNA, the CDR3 is TGTGCCAGCAGCCAAATTAGTCAGCCCCAGCATTTT.

In its sample, this clonotype was seen many times. The gene calls are TRBV6-1 and TRBJ2-4; a weak D match, TRBD2 (6 bases). There are 15 residues in the CDR3. The V end lost 2 bases, the J end lost 2 bases, and 10 bases lay between the germline ends. Germline CDR1 and CDR2: MNHNS and SASEGT. The CDR3 is CASSEMGGTKNIQYF. The CDR3 DNA reads TGTGCCAGCAGTGAAATGGGCGGGACCAAAAACATTCAGTACTTC.

This clonotype was observed a few times. The junction does not match germline at one end; this may be a read error. The chain is built from TRBV28 and TRBJ2-1; a weak D match, TRBD1 (6 bases). Germline loops: CDR1 MDHEN, CDR2 SYDVKM. This CDR3 is built from 13 residues. Written as DNA, the CDR3 is TGTGCCAGCAGTTTTGGAGACAGGAGTGACCAGTACTTT. This sequence encodes CASSFGDRSDQYF. The variable domain in full, with the rest retrieved from reference TRBV28 and TRBJ2-1, is DVKVTQSSRYLVKRTGEKVFLECVQDMDHENMFWYRQDPGLGLRLIYFSYDVKMKEKGDIPEGYSVSREKKERFSLILESASTNQTSMYLCASSFGDRSDQYFGPGTRLTVL.

This clonotype occurred many times. The V and J genes are TRBV28 and TRBJ1-5, with 7 bases that match TRBD1. Germline CDR1 MDHEN, CDR2 SYDVKM. CDR3 length: 14 residues. V lost 8 bases, J lost 6 bases, and 10 bases stayed unmatched. The CDR3, as DNA: TGTGCCAGCGCGGAGCGCAGGGGGAGTCAGCCCCAGCATTTT. Its protein is CASAERRGSQPQHF. The full variable domain, with the rest looked up from reference TRBV28 and TRBJ1-5, is DVKVTQSSRYLVKRTGEKVFLECVQDMDHENMFWYRQDPGLGLRLIYFSYDVKMKEKGDIPEGYSVSREKKERFSLILESASTNQTSMYLCASAERRGSQPQHFGDGTRLSIL.

The sample holds a few counts of this clonotype. The chain recombines TRBV2 with TRBJ2-4; D possibly corresponds to TRBD1 (6 bases). The CDR3 has 14 amino acids. In germline, CDR1 is SNHLY, CDR2 FYNNEI. V lost 5 bases to trimming and J lost 5 bases, with 13 bases between them. CDR3 residues: CASSYDRFENIQYF. DNA for the CDR3: TGTGCCAGCAGTTACGACAGGTTTGAAAACATTCAGTACTTC.